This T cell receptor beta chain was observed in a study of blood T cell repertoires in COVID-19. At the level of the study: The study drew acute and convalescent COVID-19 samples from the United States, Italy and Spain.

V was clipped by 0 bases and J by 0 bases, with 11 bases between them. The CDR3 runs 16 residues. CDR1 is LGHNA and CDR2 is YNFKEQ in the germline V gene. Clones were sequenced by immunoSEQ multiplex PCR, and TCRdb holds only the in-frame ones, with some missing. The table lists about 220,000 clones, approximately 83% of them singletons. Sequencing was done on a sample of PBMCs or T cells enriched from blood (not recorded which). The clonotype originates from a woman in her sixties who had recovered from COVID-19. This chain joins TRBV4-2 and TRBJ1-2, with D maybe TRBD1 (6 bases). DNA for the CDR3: TGTGCCAGCAGCCAAGATCTCCGGACAGCTAACTATGGCTACACCTTC. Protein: CASSQDLRTANYGYTF.